This T cell receptor (beta chain) was identified in a study of blood T cells in healthy people across ages. CDR1 and CDR2 (germline): SQVTM, ANQGSEA. The V and J ends lost 4 bases and 7 bases respectively, with 13 bases between them. This CDR3 has 12 amino acids. This clonotype was picked up a small number of times. Through a sample-barcoded 5' primer and a J-beta primer mix, a second PCR was run for roughly 6 to 11 cycles. A single record per CDR3 protein comes from TCRdb applying MiXCR to the 5' RACE reads. The data hold about 1.4 million distinct CDR3 sequences, with approximately 60% observed a single time.

The clonotype originates from a man younger than 30 in good health. The V call is TRBV29-1, the J call TRBJ1-2; possibly TRBD1 for D (5 bases). The material sequenced was blood. In DNA, the CDR3 is TGCAGCGTTGTGGGGGAAGGGCCTGGCTACACCTTC. As protein: CSVVGEGPGYTF.